This entry lists 25 T cell receptor beta chains sequenced from one sample in a study of cytomegalovirus exposure and HLA in healthy donors. Both 60 Vbeta primers and 13 Jbeta primers went into the PCR. TCRdb keeps only in-frame clones here, not all; method: immunoSEQ multiplex PCR. The data show 130,000 or so clones, approximately 8.9% seen once. Sequenced sample: PBMCs. The source of these receptors is a woman in her thirties or forties in good health and CMV-seropositive.

This chain uses TRBV5-1 with TRBJ1-4, with D possibly matching TRBD1 (6 bases). Germline-derived CDR1 and CDR2 are SGHRS and YFSETQ. V lost 4 bases and J 5 bases, leaving 12 bases between the germline ends. The CDR3 covers 14 residues. The CDR3 DNA reads TGCGCCAGCAGCCCAGGACAGCCGAATGAAAAACTGTTTTTT. Its translation: CASSPGQPNEKLFF.

The CDR3 protein is CASSPGTSGGSYNEQFF. The CDR3, as DNA: TGTGCCAGCAGCCCCGGGACTAGCGGGGGTTCCTACAATGAGCAGTTCTTC. J is TRBJ2-1 and V is TRBV7-2; 14 bases fit TRBD2. After removal of 5 bases from V and 1 base from J, the junction contained 4 bases not matched to a gene. CDR1 is SGHTA, CDR2 FQGNSA, per germline. The CDR3 spans 17 residues.

This clone was seen a handful of times. The V gene is TRBV5-4, the J gene TRBJ1-5; D remains unclear. This CDR3 region has 18 residues. Looked up from germline, CDR1 is SGHNT and CDR2 is YYREEE (reference sequence). Trimming removed 1 base from V and 4 bases from J, with 21 bases in between. The CDR3 sequence is CASSLTLTELGSNQPQHF. The CDR3 DNA is TGTGCCAGCAGCTTGACCCTTACAGAACTGGGCTCGAATCAGCCCCAGCATTTT. The variable domain in full, with the rest retrieved from reference TRBV5-4 and TRBJ1-5, is ETGVTQSPTHLIKTRGQQVTLRCSSQSGHNTVSWYQQALGQGPQFIFQYYREEENGRGNFPPRFSGLQFPNYSSELNVNALELDDSALYLCASSLTLTELGSNQPQHFGDGTRLSIL.

The CDR3 region is CASSSGTGALGNEKLFF. CDR3 nucleotides: TGTGCCAGCAGTTCCGGGACAGGGGCGCTGGGTAATGAAAAACTGTTTTTT. The chain recombines TRBV5-8 with TRBJ1-4, with TRBD1 identical over 10 bases. There are 17 residues in the CDR3. The V and J ends lost 5 bases and 4 bases, in that order; junction bases with no gene match: 11. Germline values: CDR1 SGHTS, CDR2 YDEGEE. The variable domain in full, completed from reference TRBV5-8 and TRBJ1-4, reads EAGVTQSPTHLIKTRGQQATLRCSPISGHTSVYWYQQALGLGLQFLLWYDEGEERNRGNFPPRFSGRQFPNYSSELNVNALELEDSALYLCASSSGTGALGNEKLFFGSGTQLSVL.

This clone was detected a few times. The rearrangement links TRBV9 to TRBJ2-2; 8 bases line up with TRBD2. Germline V lookup: CDR1 SGDLS, CDR2 YYNGEE. The trim removed 0 bases at V and 1 base at J, leaving 5 bases unmatched. The CDR3 extends over 17 amino acids. The CDR3 DNA reads TGTGCCAGCAGCGTAGGCGGGACTAGGGAGAACACCGGGGAGCTGTTTTTT. This encodes CASSVGGTRENTGELFF.

This rearrangement joins TRBV2 to TRBJ2-3; no firm D call. This CDR3 has 14 amino acids. Germline lookup yields CDR1 SNHLY and CDR2 FYNNEI. V lost 5 bases and J 1 base, leaving 10 bases between the germline ends. CDR3 sequence reads: CASSYLTGTDTQYF. The CDR3, as DNA: TGTGCCAGCAGTTACTTAACTGGCACAGATACGCAGTATTTT.

This clone showed up just a few times. The genes are TRBV21-1 and TRBJ1-5. TRBV21-1 is a known pseudogene. The CDR3 runs 16 residues. CDR3 amino acids: CASSKALRRASQPQHF. The CDR3 DNA follows: TGTGCCAGCAGCAAAGCGCTTAGGAGGGCCAGTCAGCCCCAGCATTTT.

The chain uses TRBV7-6 and TRBJ2-1; 10 bases fit TRBD2. Losses at the gene ends were 3 bases for V and 0 bases for J; bases not matched to a gene: 2. The CDR3 spans 16 residues. The V gene's germline CDR1 is SGHVS and CDR2 FNYEAQ. CDR3 bases: TGTGCCAGCAGCTTTAGCGGGGGGCTCTCCTACAATGAGCAGTTCTTC. Translation gives CASSFSGGLSYNEQFF. The full variable domain, with the rest looked up from reference TRBV7-6 and TRBJ2-1, is GAGVSQSPRYKVTKRGQDVALRCDPISGHVSLYWYRQALGQGPEFLTYFNYEAQQDKSGLPNDRFSAERPEGSISTLTIQRTEQRDSAMYRCASSFSGGLSYNEQFFGPGTRLTVL.

This chain connects TRBV9 to TRBJ1-4, with 7 bases fitting TRBD1. Germline CDR1 SGDLS, CDR2 YYNGEE. Trimming took 5 bases from V and 3 from J; bases not matched to a gene: 10. The CDR3 is 16 residues long. The CDR3 nucleotides are TGTGCCAGCAGTGCAGATCCCGGGACAGCTAATGAAAAACTGTTTTTT. Amino acid sequence: CASSADPGTANEKLFF.

This clone turned up a few times. The V call is TRBV7-9, the J call TRBJ1-1; the D gene is possibly TRBD1 (5 bases). CDR1 is SEHNR, CDR2 FQNEAQ, per germline (reference sequence). V was clipped by 2 bases and J by 7 bases, with 14 bases between them. There are 14 residues in the CDR3. CDR3 sequence: CASSLTTGGDEAFF. In DNA, the CDR3 is TGTGCCAGCAGCTTAACGACCGGAGGGGATGAAGCTTTCTTT.

This clone occurred a few times. The chain carries TRBV5-4 and TRBJ2-3; 7 bases line up with TRBD1. This CDR3 region has 15 residues. Germline CDR1 is SGHNT and CDR2 is YYREEE (reference sequence). V shed 2 bases and J 4 bases; nucleotides not matched to a gene: 7. The CDR3 nucleotides are TGTGCCAGCAGCTTTGGGACAGTTGCCGCAGATACGCAGTATTTT. This sequence encodes CASSFGTVAADTQYF. The complete variable domain, with remaining parts taken from reference TRBV5-4 and TRBJ2-3, reads ETGVTQSPTHLIKTRGQQVTLRCSSQSGHNTVSWYQQALGQGPQFIFQYYREEENGRGNFPPRFSGLQFPNYSSELNVNALELDDSALYLCASSFGTVAADTQYFGPGTRLTVL.

A few counts support this clone. The V call is TRBV18, the J call TRBJ1-1, with no clear D. Germline V gene sequence: CDR1 KGHSH, CDR2 LQKENI. The V and J ends lost 1 base and 0 bases respectively, with 6 bases between them. The CDR3 covers 14 residues. The CDR3 DNA is TGTGCCAGCTCACCACTGGGCTTGAACACTGAAGCTTTCTTT. This sequence encodes CASSPLGLNTEAFF.

This clone occurred a few times. J is TRBJ2-5 and V is TRBV5-1; TRBD1 aligns across 9 bases. The CDR3 sequence is 15 residues long. J was trimmed by 5 bases and V by 0 bases; bases with no gene match: 5. Germline loops: CDR1 SGHRS, CDR2 YFSETQ. This CDR3 reads CASSLGTGDRETQYF. In nucleotides, the CDR3 is TGCGCCAGCAGCTTGGGGACAGGGGATCGGGAGACCCAGTACTTC.

This clone was seen a few times. The genes are TRBV10-3 and TRBJ2-7; 9 bases fit TRBD1. Germline V gene sequence: CDR1 ENHRY, CDR2 SYGVKD. CDR3 size: 15 residues. The trim removed 6 bases at V and 5 bases at J, leaving 11 bases unmatched. The DNA of the CDR3 is TGTGCCATCAGCTTTGAAACCGGGACAGGGAACGAGCAGTACTTC. Translating it yields CAISFETGTGNEQYF.

This clone was counted only a few times. CDR3 region: CASSVKLGGQDGYTF. The CDR3 coding sequence is TGTGCCAGCAGCGTTAAGTTGGGGGGACAGGATGGCTACACCTTC. The chain uses TRBV9 and TRBJ1-2; 8 nucleotides line up with TRBD1. The CDR3 consists of 15 residues. The V segment lost 2 bases and the J segment 6 bases; nucleotides outside the gene matches: 9. The germline CDR1 and CDR2 sequences are SGDLS and YYNGEE.

This clone was detected only a few times. This sequence joins TRBV9 and TRBJ1-1; unclear D gene. The germline CDR1 and CDR2 sequences are SGDLS and YYNGEE. This CDR3 comprises 13 residues. V was clipped by 0 bases and J by 4 bases, with 7 bases between them. The CDR3: CASSVDSSTEAFF. As DNA, the CDR3 is TGTGCCAGCAGCGTAGACTCTTCCACTGAAGCTTTCTTT.

The genes are TRBV5-4 and TRBJ2-5; 12 nucleotides match TRBD1. The CDR3 is 14 residues long. The V gene's germline CDR1 is SGHNT and CDR2 YYREEE (reference sequence). V lost 5 bases to trimming and J lost 5 bases; unmatched junction nucleotides: 4. CDR3 nucleotides: TGTGCCAGCAGTAGGGACAGGGGGCTTGAGACCCAGTACTTC. Protein: CASSRDRGLETQYF.

In regard to this clone: This specimen includes other DNA sequences encoding the same CDR3. The genes are TRBV7-2 and TRBJ2-3, with 9 bases aligning to TRBD2. The germline V gene encodes CDR1 SGHTA and CDR2 FQGNSA. J was trimmed by 1 base and V by 1 base; bases with no gene match: 3. The CDR3 runs to 16 residues. The CDR3 DNA reads TGTGCCAGCAGCTTAGGTTTAGCGGGAGGCACAGATACGCAGTATTTT. Encoded protein: CASSLGLAGGTDTQYF.

The chain carries TRBV27 and TRBJ2-1, with D maybe TRBD2 (6 bases). The CDR3 totals 15 residues. V was cut by 5 bases and J by 7 bases, with 18 bases left in between. Germline lookup yields CDR1 MNHEY and CDR2 SMNVEV (reference sequence). CDR3 bases: TGTGCCAGCAGTCTCCGGGGTAGGGGAGGTAATGAGCAGTTCTTC. It specifies CASSLRGRGGNEQFF.

For the CDR3, the DNA is TGTGCCAGCAGCGTGGGGGCAGGGATCTTCACCGGGGAGCTGTTTTTT. Translated: CASSVGAGIFTGELFF. The rearrangement joins TRBV5-6 to TRBJ2-2, with D tentatively TRBD1 (6 bases). This CDR3 spans 16 amino acids. Trimming removed 4 bases from V and 4 bases from J, with 17 bases in between. Germline CDR1 and CDR2: SGHDT and YYEEEE. The complete variable domain, with remaining parts taken from reference TRBV5-6 and TRBJ2-2, reads DAGVTQSPTHLIKTRGQQVTLRCSPKSGHDTVSWYQQALGQGPQFIFQYYEEEERQRGNFPDRFSGHQFPNYSSELNVNALLLGDSALYLCASSVGAGIFTGELFFGEGSRLTVL.

V and J are TRBV5-1 and TRBJ1-1, with D tentatively TRBD1 (5 bases). Germline assignment: CDR1 SGHRS and CDR2 YFSETQ. The CDR3 extends over 14 amino acids. Trimming stripped 0 bases from V and 8 bases from J, with 14 bases between. The CDR3 DNA reads TGCGCCAGCAGCTTGGCCGGGGCGGGGGAGGAAGCTTTCTTT. The encoded protein is CASSLAGAGEEAFF.

This clone was seen a handful of times. The V call is TRBV7-2, the J call TRBJ1-5; 8 bases line up with TRBD1. There are 17 residues in the CDR3. From germline, CDR1 is SGHTA and CDR2 FQGNSA. Unmatched junction bases numbered 9, after V lost 5 bases and J lost 0 bases. The CDR3 sequence is CASSLTGGQTSNQPQHF. The CDR3 nucleotides are TGTGCCAGCAGCCTAACAGGGGGTCAGACTAGCAATCAGCCCCAGCATTTT.

This clone was recorded a few times. The V gene is TRBV7-9, the J gene TRBJ1-1; no clear D. Germline CDR1 is SEHNR and CDR2 is FQNEAQ (reference sequence). Trimming shortened V by 7 bases and J by 1 base, and 10 bases separated the two germline ends. This CDR3 region has 13 residues. In DNA form, the CDR3 reads TGTGCCAGCAACCTAGACCCGAACACTGAAGCTTTCTTT. Protein product: CASNLDPNTEAFF.

V usage is TRBV5-1 and J usage is TRBJ2-1, with 13 nucleotides matching TRBD2. The CDR3 is 15 amino acids. J gave up 10 bases and V 4 bases, and 8 bases lay outside the gene matches. CDR1 is SGHRS and CDR2 is YFSETQ in the germline V gene. The CDR3 DNA sequence: TGCGCCAGCAGCGGGGGGACTAGCGGGGCCGAAGAGCAGTTCTTC. It yields the protein CASSGGTSGAEEQFF.

The chain carries TRBV29-1 and TRBJ2-2; 12 bases match TRBD2. The CDR3 spans 15 residues. Trimming cost V 6 bases and J 3 bases; bases outside gene matches: 5. Germline CDR1 is SQVTM and CDR2 is ANQGSEA. The CDR3 loop reads CSVGLAGIDTGELFF. CDR3 DNA sequence: TGCAGCGTCGGACTAGCGGGGATTGACACCGGGGAGCTGTTTTTT.